This T cell receptor beta chain was sequenced for a study of blood T cell repertoires in COVID-19. Study-wide background: T cells, B-cell-depleted T cells, or PBMCs supplied cDNA or gDNA.

Profiling relied on immunoSEQ multiplex PCR, and the TCRdb table lists in-frame clones only, not all of them. This sample yields some 310,000 clones, of which around 90% are seen a single time; roughly 1% belongs to the top ten. The CDR3 sequence is 14 residues long. Germline CDR1 reads DFQATT; CDR2 reads SNEGSKA (reference sequence). V lost 6 bases and J lost 5; bases outside the gene matches: 8. Followed over time, Seattle patients had been enrolled while infection was active. The TCR was taken from a woman in her thirties or forties with COVID-19, enrolled during active disease. This rearrangement joins TRBV20-1 to TRBJ1-5, with TRBD1 identical over 9 bases. Sample: peripheral blood. In DNA form, the CDR3 reads TGCAGTGCCAGTGGGGACAGGGATGATCAGCCCCAGCATTTT. Its protein product is CSASGDRDDQPQHF.